Sequencing of this TCR beta chain was carried out in a study of T cells in Graves' hyperthyroidism and ophthalmopathy (dated by TCRdb to the late 2010s). About the study as a whole: Peripheral blood samples were taken at initial diagnosis, before any treatment was given. To identify distinguishing TCR V-J signatures, a discovery cohort of 95 to 100 patients was used, comprising 43 with Graves' ophthalmopathy and around 60 with stable Graves' hyperthyroidism. Prospective prediction of ophthalmopathy was tested in an independent validation cohort consisting of 18 hyperthyroidism patients and approximately 16 patients who later progressed to ophthalmopathy. The roughly 100 discovery patients were divided at random into training and test sets in a 7:3 ratio. In over five Graves' hyperthyroidism patients, the study also compared T-cell repertoires from thyroid tissue with T-cell repertoires from blood. Following sampling, methimazole starting at 30 mg daily was given to hyperthyroidism patients, and high-dose intravenous methylprednisolone was given to ophthalmopathy patients. According to the paper, TCR Vbeta CDR3 sequencing was carried out on approximately 140 peripheral blood samples, which came from 40 to 45 ophthalmopathy, 80 or so hyperthyroidism and approximately 17 progressor patients.

Overall study results and their limits: In validation, the model predicted progression to ophthalmopathy a median of roughly 6.2 months before onset, with about 70% sensitivity and 72.22% specificity. Blood samples also contained most of the expanded thyroid clonotypes (frequency above 0.001), which suggests that blood repertoires may reflect thyroid immune responses. A 13 V-J signature model separated ophthalmopathy from stable hyperthyroidism, with about 90% sensitivity and about 81% specificity in cross-validation and 80%/75% in testing. No statistical method was used to set the sample size in advance, and investigators knew the group allocation.

Regarding this clonotype: The antigen it recognizes is unknown. No much larger clone is present one base from it, and per-base qualities are unavailable.

TCR beta CDR3 regions were amplified from RNA transcripts. The first round of RT-PCR for the TCR CDR3 was performed with the HTBI primer set and the Qiagen OneStep RT-PCR kit. A second multiplex PCR round built the libraries, followed by size selection and purification. Sequencing of the libraries was done on an Illumina HiSeq2000 using paired-end 100 bp reads. The published analysis was carried out like this. SOAPnuke was used to process the raw data, with reads discarded if the reads contained adapters or uncalled bases, had a mean Phred below 15, or lacked an exact constant-primer or identifier match. High-quality paired reads were merged with COPE v1.2.5, and unique nucleotide sequences were defined as clonotypes. MiTCR v1.1 was used to align the clonotypes against IMGT TRBV, TRBD and TRBJ reference segments. The analysis was restricted to V-J combinations with a frequency above 0.0001, which together covered just over 98% of the repertoires. A TCS score was defined as the ratio between F50 (clonal expansion) and ExV (chaos), using BLOSUM62-based TCRdist between CDR3 peptides within each V-J. Welch's t-statistics and random forest reduced around 520 V-J features to 13, which were used in a naive Bayes classifier (R e1071). TCRdb redid the processing of the public reads, applying fastp at Q25 and MiXCR, and retained in-frame beta chains. Identical CDR3 proteins give one entry, which carries the most common genes and DNA. TCRdb, not the authors, supplied the V and J calls. This sample comprises 700,000 or so distinct CDR3 sequences, about 15% of them detected only once. Of the sample, about an eighth is held by the ten largest clones.

In the ophthalmopathy patients, disease was moderately to severely active, with a Clinical Activity Score of 3 or more, a NOSPECS grade of 4 or more, and a duration of less than 3 months. Patients with uncontrolled infections, other autoimmune diseases, pregnancy or lactation were excluded. Diagnoses were established on the basis of clinical symptoms, serum thyroxine and TRAb, thyroid ultrasound, and orbital computed tomography. PBMCs were separated from under 11 ml of fresh peripheral blood using Ficoll-Paque density gradient centrifugation. Trizol reagent was used to extract total RNA, and RNA quality was then checked on an Agilent 2100 Bioanalyzer. From the cysteine through the phenylalanine, the CDR3 covers 11 amino acids. Left in the record is the CDR3 DNA by itself, 33 bases read in frame from the first base. After removal of 4 bases from V and 9 bases from J, the junction retains 2 bases not matched to a gene. The germline V gene supplies CDR1 LGHNT and CDR2 FRNRAP.

The source material was blood. The rearranged chain carries TRBV12-5 and TRBJ2-7; 8 nucleotides in the junction match TRBD1. This clonotype was obtained from a woman between 45 and 65 years old with Graves' ophthalmopathy. The encoded CDR3 is CASGSGQGQYF. The nucleotides read TGTGCTAGTGGTTCCGGACAGGGGCAGTACTTC.